This TCR beta chain stems from a study of cytomegalovirus exposure and HLA in healthy donors (dated by TCRdb to about 2017). In the study overall: In an earlier analysis of approximately 500 of the donors, around 300 Gb of sequence data and 100 million or so unique TCR beta sequences from about 179 million T cells were reported. Roughly 300 gigabases of sequencing data and approximately 93 million unique TCR sequences were included in an early release covering 500 to 750 HLA-typed donors. Of the approximately 400 genotyped donors, approximately 83% fell in the genetic ancestry cluster associated with self-reported Caucasian donors. The study aimed to test whether cataloging public T cell receptors could reveal signatures of past pathogen exposure. The T cell repertoires of around 670 subjects were profiled by immunosequencing and related to cytomegalovirus serostatus. A separate validation cohort of 90 to 150 different subjects was used in addition to the roughly 700-subject first cohort. To predict cytomegalovirus infection status, the study combined high-throughput TCR immunosequencing, statistical association of individual TCRs with disease status, and machine learning. In a later analysis, previously published TCR beta repertoires from hundreds of donors were re-analyzed and high-resolution HLA genotyping was added so that TCR occurrence patterns could be studied. The later analysis used no new phenotypic data to find candidate immune exposures, relying instead on TCR beta sequences and their occurrence across donors. An earlier analysis of several hundred of the donors used high-throughput TCR beta sequencing to judge whether each TCR beta V gene segment behaved as functional or pseudogenic. Donor age, sex, ethnicity and CMV serostatus were collected together with the repertoire data. Genome-wide SNP genotypes for about three fifths of the 666 donors were used in a later genetic analysis, which treated that subset as a discovery cohort. Every discovery cohort repertoire had been produced on one sequencing platform. HLA typing included class I and class II loci at four-digit resolution. Typing coverage differed by locus: A, B, C, DRB1 and DQB1 were typed in about 629-640 donors, DQA1 in 522, DPA1 in some 570, and DPB1 in 450 to 490. Four or five DR-DQ haplotypes were handled as single units for association and clustering, since linkage in the cohort was strong. Among under 450 genotyped donors of the cohort, an average of around 240,000 unique TCR beta nucleotide sequences were sequenced per donor, roughly 20% of them non-productive.

General conclusions and limits of the study: Several of the top co-occurrence clusters appeared to be linked to parvovirus B19, influenza, CMV and Epstein-Barr virus, according to a later analysis. According to a later analysis, TCR association rates differed among HLA loci, with DRB1 alleles showing the most associated TCRs and HLA-C alleles showing the fewest. Because HLA typing was missing for some donors at each locus, association tests included only the typed subset. An earlier analysis of approximately 500 of the donors showed that most TCR beta V segments appeared in productive rearrangements either about 87% or about 30% of the time, which broadly matched IMGT annotations. Strong co-occurrence of HLA alleles, especially DR and DQ, made assigning TCR associations to individual alleles difficult. Only TCR beta chains were sequenced in this cohort, and the absence of alpha or paired-chain data limited detectable features. Cytomegalovirus status was reported to be diagnosed by the classifier with high specificity and sensitivity in both the original and validation cohorts. A later analysis found that most CMV-associated TCR beta chains appeared HLA-restricted, with HLA associations seemingly driven largely by CMV exposure. V-gene and J-gene trimming of TCR beta chains was associated with a missense DCLRE1C variant in a later genetic analysis, and the association was replicated in an independent cohort. Sequencing depth was assumed to be roughly uniform across donors in the presence/absence analyses, though that assumption may not hold. A later analysis associated about 17,000 TCR beta sequences with specific HLA alleles at a false discovery rate of 0.05. The authors suggested that the approach could potentially be extended to other disease states and immunological phenotypes. A later analysis found that HLA-associated TCR beta chains were more clonally expanded and had lower generation probabilities than equally common non-associated chains. A cluster of highly shared sequence variants was judged likely to be a technical artifact of the sequencing pipeline. Across donors, most TCR sequences were observed very rarely, whereas some public TCRs were present in many individuals. The study gave a list of some 150 TCR beta chains associated with cytomegalovirus. The 87-base-pair reads could not distinguish some IMGT-functional V segments, including TRBV6-2 and TRBV6-3, so those segments were excluded. According to a later genetic analysis, donors in an Asian-associated ancestry cluster had fewer N-insertions in productive TCRs than the approximately 650-donor mean. For the cohort, immune exposure information was limited to CMV serostatus. Correlated functional status among segregating V segments might be attributable to linkage disequilibrium, but an unknown experimental factor could not be ruled out. A further reported finding was that TCR beta sequences accurately predicted the HLA-A and HLA-B alleles for most subjects in the first cohort. The earlier analysis of some 560 of the donors excluded approximately 15 rarely observed V segments, including chromosome 9 orphons, because counts were too low. A few of the identified cytomegalovirus-associated TCR beta chains were confirmed in vitro to be specific for cytomegalovirus antigens.

In the case of this clone: The clone's antigen remains unknown. Base qualities are missing; no much larger clone stands one base away.

The CDR3 contains 14 residues, cysteine and phenylalanine counted. The kept DNA is CDR3 alone, 42 bases in frame from the first base. The V and J ends are trimmed by 4 bases and 2 bases, leaving 11 bases between them. Reading the germline V gene gives CDR1 MNHEY and CDR2 SVGAGI. Libraries were prepared through the immunoSEQ multiplex PCR assay. For the multiplex PCR, a mixture combining 60 forward primers for TCR Vbeta segments and 13 reverse primers for TCR Jbeta segments was used. The CDR3 region of rearranged TCR beta genes was amplified from genomic DNA with a multiplex PCR assay. The Illumina HiSeq System was used to sequence the amplified TCR beta libraries as 87-base-pair reads. The published analysis was carried out like this. In a later analysis, 80 million or so unique TCR beta chains were counted across the 500 to 850 repertoires, and roughly 10 million of these chains were shared by at least two donors. Raw reads were error-corrected and collapsed into unique sequences by a nearest-neighbor algorithm in which closely related sequences were merged to remove PCR and sequencing errors. Alignment of CDR3 sequences to IMGT reference sequences was used to assign V, D and J gene segments. For a sequence to be retained, a match of at least six nucleotides was required to both a V gene segment and a J gene segment. A rearrangement was called productive if the CDR3 had no stop codons and remained in frame with V and J, and every other rearrangement was called non-productive. CDR3 was defined according to IMGT convention as the region running from the second conserved V-encoded cysteine to the conserved J-encoded phenylalanine. The earlier analysis of some 540 of the donors excluded any sequence lacking an unambiguous match to a single V gene segment. An earlier analysis of some 610 of the donors called V segments functional above 56.7% productive rearrangements and segregating when the between-donor standard deviation exceeded 5%. To diagnose cytomegalovirus status from the catalog of TCR beta chain sequences, a statistical classification framework was built. In a later analysis, TCR nucleotide sequences were compared against IMGT/GENE-DB human TR gene sequences so that V and J genes could be assigned. A later analysis assigned CDR3 sequences and most-parsimonious VDJ recombination scenarios with the TCRdist pipeline. In a later analysis, every TCR beta chain was defined by the combination of its CDR3 amino acid sequence and its V-gene family, and reads without a unique V-gene family were dropped. As a way to deal with suspected cross-contamination and a sequencing artifact, a later analysis dropped 500 to 700 nucleotide sequences that were highly shared and had low generation probability. A later analysis calculated a clonal expansion index for each public chain from normalized within-repertoire ranks of inferred template counts. In a later analysis, generation probabilities were computed using a VDJ recombination model fitted to out-of-frame rearrangements, and the results were checked against IGoR. A later analysis scored TCR-TCR, TCR-HLA and TCR-CMV co-occurrence with hypergeometric tests, applying a repertoire-size bias correction to TCR pairs. To estimate false discovery rates, a later analysis permuted the HLA or CMV assignments 20 times. In a later analysis, co-occurring TCRs were grouped with DBSCAN, and TCRdist sequence similarity was added when clustering was performed within HLA-allele-positive subsets. For co-occurrence clustering, repertoires with fewer than 30,000 or more than 120,000 public chains were excluded, along with a handful of repertoires with anomalous nucleotide sharing. TCRdb mirrors the immuneACCESS table, restricted to in-frame sequences. Some clones are absent from its copies; in checked studies, under half trace to an unresolved V gene, and the reason for the others is unknown. V, J and clone size were drawn from that table, and D and trimming were deduced from the DNA. For this sample there are 90,000 to 120,000 clones; around 77% appear just once. The ten largest make up around 4% of the sample.

The cohort comprised around 690 healthy bone marrow donors. At the time of sampling, all cohort members were nominally healthy, though unrecorded immune exposures were likely present. The donor was CMV seronegative and belonged to the group of over 350 seronegative cohort members. Each donor provided a peripheral blood sample, and peripheral blood mononuclear cells were used for TCR beta sequencing. The Qiagen DNeasy Blood Extraction Kit was used to extract genomic DNA from the blood cell samples. The sequence was collected from a male donor in good health and CMV-seronegative. Input material: PBMCs. In this chain, TRBV6-5 is recombined with TRBJ1-2; TRBD1 might be the D gene, on 5 matching bases. The DNA sequence reads TGTGCCAGCAGTTTCGGGGGTCAGAACTATGGCTACACCTTC. The encoded protein is CASSFGGQNYGYTF.